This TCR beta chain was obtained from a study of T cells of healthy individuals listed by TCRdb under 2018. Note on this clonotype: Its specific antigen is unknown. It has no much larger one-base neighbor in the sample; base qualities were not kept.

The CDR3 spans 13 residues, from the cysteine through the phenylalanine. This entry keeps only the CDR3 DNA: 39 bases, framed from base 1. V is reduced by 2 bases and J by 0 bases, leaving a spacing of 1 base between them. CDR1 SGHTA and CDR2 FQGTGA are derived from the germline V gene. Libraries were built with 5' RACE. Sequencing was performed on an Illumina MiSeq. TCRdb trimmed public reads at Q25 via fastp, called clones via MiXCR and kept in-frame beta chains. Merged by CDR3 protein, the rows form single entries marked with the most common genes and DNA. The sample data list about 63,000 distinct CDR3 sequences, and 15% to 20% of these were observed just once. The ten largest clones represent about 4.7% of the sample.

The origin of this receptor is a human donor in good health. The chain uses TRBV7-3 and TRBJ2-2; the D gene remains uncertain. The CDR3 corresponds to CASSLSNTGELFF. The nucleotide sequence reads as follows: TGTGCCAGCAGCTTATCGAACACCGGGGAGCTGTTTTTT.